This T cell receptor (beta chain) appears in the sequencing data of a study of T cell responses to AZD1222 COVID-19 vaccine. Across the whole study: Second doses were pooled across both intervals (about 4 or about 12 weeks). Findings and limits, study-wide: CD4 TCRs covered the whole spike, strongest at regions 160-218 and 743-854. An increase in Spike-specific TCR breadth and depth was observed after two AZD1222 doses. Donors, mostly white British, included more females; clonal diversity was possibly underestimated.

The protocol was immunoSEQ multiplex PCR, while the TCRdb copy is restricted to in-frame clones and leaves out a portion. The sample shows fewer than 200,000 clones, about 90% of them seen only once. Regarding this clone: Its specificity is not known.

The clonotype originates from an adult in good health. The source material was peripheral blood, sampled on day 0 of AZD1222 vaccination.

CDR3 protein: CSVESPVNTEAFF. DNA of the CDR3: TGCAGCGTTGAATCCCCGGTGAACACTGAAGCTTTCTTT. The rearrangement links TRBV29-1 to TRBJ1-1, with no clear D. Trimming removed 2 bases at V and 0 bases at J, with 7 bases between. The CDR3 has 13 residues. Germline V CDR1 and CDR2: SQVTM, ANQGSEA.